This T cell receptor beta chain was sequenced during a study of blood T cell repertoires in COVID-19. Profiled with immunoSEQ multiplex PCR; TCRdb holds only in-frame clones, not every one. Of 250,000 or so clones in the sample, about 80% were seen once. CDR3 length equals 15 residues. The V and J ends lost 1 base and 1 base respectively, with 10 bases between them. Germline V CDR1 and CDR2: SGHTA, FQGNSA. This clone has only a few counts. The sample comprised peripheral blood. The rearrangement links TRBV7-2 to TRBJ2-5; possible D gene TRBD1, 5 bases. The clonotype comes from a woman aged 80 or over with acute or convalescent COVID-19. CDR3 coding DNA: TGTGCCAGCAGCTTAGTAAGGGGCCCCCAAGAGACCCAGTACTTC. It encodes CASSLVRGPQETQYF.